These 5 T cell receptor beta chains were all obtained from the same sample, sequenced in a study of cytomegalovirus exposure and HLA in healthy donors. Primers for the PCR totalled 60 Vbeta and 13 Jbeta. Profiling relied on immunoSEQ multiplex PCR, and the TCRdb table lists in-frame clones only, not all of them. Seen here are about 120,000 clones, about 76% observed once, and the top ten hold around 4.8%. The sequenced sample was PBMCs. These receptors were obtained from a man aged 30 to 39 in good health and CMV-seropositive.

This clone is labeled medium-sized. The chain joins TRBV7-9 to TRBJ1-1; the D is unclear. The CDR3 consists of 14 residues. CDR1 and CDR2 (germline): SEHNR, FQNEAQ (reference sequence). The ends were cut back, 5 bases at V and 4 bases at J, with 14 bases in the middle. CDR3: CASSQRGISTEAFF. The CDR3, as DNA: TGTGCCAGCAGCCAGCGGGGAATAAGCACTGAAGCTTTCTTT.

This clone was detected only once. V usage is TRBV7-2 and J usage is TRBJ2-7, with 11 nucleotides matching TRBD2. Germline V gene data show CDR1 as SGHTA and CDR2 as FQGNSA. The CDR3 has 13 residues. Trimming removed 3 bases from V and 6 bases from J; junction bases left unmatched: 1. The CDR3 here is CASSFSGGAEQYF. The CDR3 DNA is TGTGCCAGCAGCTTTAGCGGGGGGGCCGAGCAGTACTTC.

This chain joins TRBV7-9 and TRBJ2-5; 7 nucleotides match TRBD2. The length of the CDR3 is 14 residues. The trim removed 6 bases at V and 5 bases at J, leaving 9 bases unmatched. Germline CDR1 is SEHNR and CDR2 is FQNEAQ (reference sequence). The CDR3 loop reads CASSLGGGVETQYF. CDR3 bases: TGTGCCAGCAGTCTGGGGGGGGGTGTGGAGACCCAGTACTTC.

The V call is TRBV6-1, the J call TRBJ1-6, with D uncertain. Germline lookup yields CDR1 MNHNS and CDR2 SASEGT. Trimming cost V 1 base and J 14 bases, with 12 bases left between them. This CDR3 has 13 residues. CDR3 amino acids: CASSEVGPETLHF. CDR3 DNA sequence: TGTGCCAGCAGTGAAGTGGGCCCAGAAACCCTCCACTTT.

This sequence joins TRBV30 and TRBJ2-3; D might be TRBD1 (6 bases). V was trimmed by 5 bases and J by 1 base, leaving 10 bases between them. Per germline, CDR1 GTSNPN and CDR2 SVGIG (reference sequence). The CDR3 is made up of 13 amino acids. The CDR3 is CAWRTAGTDTQYF. CDR3 coding DNA: TGTGCCTGGCGGACAGCGGGCACAGATACGCAGTATTTT.